This T cell receptor (beta chain) was captured in a study of blood T cell repertoires in COVID-19. Overall study context: Sites in the United States, Italy and Spain provided acute and convalescent COVID-19 samples. The cDNA or gDNA used as material had been derived from T cells, B-cell-depleted T cells, or PBMCs.

Authors' data handling: Reference gene primer amplification gave nucleated cell count estimates. Data came from immunoSEQ multiplex PCR; TCRdb stores just in-frame clones and leaves some out. That table furnishes V, J and clone size, whereas the DNA furnished D and trimming. The table lists under 150,000 clones, approximately 80% of them singletons. V shed 0 bases and J shed 6 bases, with 17 bases lying between them. The germline CDR1 and CDR2 sequences are SGHTS and YDEGEE. This CDR3 is built from 16 residues. This TCR was recovered from an older man with acute or convalescent COVID-19. The chain is built from TRBV5-8 and TRBJ2-3, with D possibly TRBD2 on 5 matching bases. The sequencing sample was made of peripheral blood. CDR3: CASSLVRSEGTDTQYF. CDR3 coding DNA: TGTGCCAGCAGCTTGGTACGGAGCGAGGGTACGGATACGCAGTATTTT.